This TCR beta chain was profiled in a study of T cells after yellow fever vaccination. The CDR3 is 14 residues long. The germline V and J ends were trimmed by 0 bases and 5 bases, with 14 bases remaining between them. Germline CDR1 DFQATT, CDR2 SNEGSKA (reference sequence). TCRdb re-called the 5' RACE reads through MiXCR, storing one row per CDR3 protein. Of roughly 180,000 distinct CDR3 sequences in the sample, approximately 6.2% are singletons; the top ten hold just under 3%. Findings and caveats of the study: The study re-detected most primary-vaccination clones after the booster (under 97% CD4, just over 85% CD8).

As for this clonotype: Its specificity is not known.

Sequences were derived from CD4+ T cells sorted from PBMCs, sampled on the day of the first yellow fever vaccination. This rearrangement joins TRBV20-1 to TRBJ2-7; D is unclear. This receptor was identified in a man between 18 and 35 years old who received the YFV17D yellow fever vaccine. CDR3 residues: CSARESSRADEQYV. The CDR3, as DNA: TGCAGTGCTAGAGAATCGTCAAGGGCAGACGAGCAGTACGTC.